Each of the 10 T cell receptor beta chains below was sequenced from the same sample in a study of T-cell memory formation after mild COVID-19. Via MiXCR, TCRdb re-called the 5' RACE reads, giving one row per CDR3 protein. The sample carries approximately 430,000 distinct CDR3 sequences, 20% to 25% recorded once. Sequencing input: PBMCs or a T cell subset sorted from them (not recorded which). Receptor source: an adult woman who had mild COVID-19 (a few samples of this study predate the infection). Cell type and time point are not known.

V and J are TRBV7-2 and TRBJ2-7; 11 bases agree with TRBD1. V lost 1 base, J lost 1 base, and 9 bases stayed unmatched. Germline CDR1 is SGHTA and CDR2 is FQGNSA. The CDR3 contains 18 residues. CDR3 sequence (DNA): TGTGCCAGCAGCTTAGGTGTGGACAGGGGGCTAATTTCCTACGAGCAGTACTTC. Amino acids: CASSLGVDRGLISYEQYF.

This clonotype was counted a few times. The chain couples TRBV14 to TRBJ1-2; D remains unclear. CDR3 length: 14 residues. V dropped 4 bases and J dropped 8 bases, with 17 bases sitting between them. CDR1 and CDR2 (germline): SGHDN, FVKESK. The CDR3 region has the DNA TGTGCCAGCAGCCTGGCCGGCCCCGCTGGGGGCTACACCTTC. Residues: CASSLAGPAGGYTF. Full variable domain (rest looked up from reference TRBV14 and TRBJ1-2): EAGVTQFPSHSVIEKGQTVTLRCDPISGHDNLYWYRRVMGKEIKFLLHFVKESKQDESGMPNNRFLAERTGGTYSTLKVQPAELEDSGVYFCASSLAGPAGGYTFGSGTRLTVV.

The chain joins TRBV11-2 to TRBJ2-3; either TRBD1 or TRBD2 may supply D (5 bases each). The V gene lost 4 bases and the J gene lost 2 bases, with 22 bases spanning the gap. The germline CDR1 and CDR2 sequences are SGHAT and FQNNGV. The CDR3 spans 18 residues. The CDR3 sequence is CASSSYPIPGTLTDTQYF. CDR3 bases: TGTGCCAGCAGCTCTTATCCCATCCCCGGGACCCTCACAGATACGCAGTATTTT. The whole variable domain, remainder taken from reference TRBV11-2 and TRBJ2-3, is EAGVAQSPRYKIIEKRQSVAFWCNPISGHATLYWYQQILGQGPKLLIQFQNNGVVDDSQLPKDRFSAERLKGVDSTLKIQPAKLEDSAVYLCASSSYPIPGTLTDTQYFGPGTRLTVL.

This clonotype was seen only once. The chain links TRBV7-8 to TRBJ1-5, with D perhaps TRBD1 (6 bases). V lost 4 bases to trimming and J lost 3 bases, with 10 bases between them. The CDR3 has 14 residues. Germline V gives CDR1 SGHVS, CDR2 FQNEAQ. The CDR3 sequence is CASSSRDNNQPQHF. CDR3 bases: TGTGCCAGCAGCTCCCGGGACAACAATCAGCCCCAGCATTTT.

The chain carries TRBV10-3 and TRBJ2-7; D is possibly TRBD2 (6 bases). CDR1 ENHRY and CDR2 SYGVKD come from the germline V gene. The CDR3 is made up of 13 amino acids. Trimming removed 7 bases from V and 0 bases from J, with 10 bases in between. The CDR3 bases are TGTGCCATCACCCCCGGGAGCTCCTACGAGCAGTACTTC. Its translation: CAITPGSSYEQYF.

A few counts support this clonotype. This chain connects TRBV6-5 to TRBJ1-1; a weak D match, TRBD1 (5 bases). The CDR3 runs 14 residues. The V and J ends lost 2 bases and 1 base respectively, with 8 bases between them. Germline CDR1 reads MNHEY; CDR2 reads SVGAGI. The DNA for the CDR3 is TGTGCCAGCAGTTACGGGGGATCGAACACTGAAGCTTTCTTT. It yields the protein CASSYGGSNTEAFF.

The gene calls are TRBV7-3 and TRBJ2-3; D perhaps matches TRBD1 (6 bases). Germline V CDR1 and CDR2: SGHTA, FQGTGA. The ends were cut back, 6 bases at V and 2 bases at J, with 15 bases in the middle. The CDR3 is made up of 15 amino acids. The CDR3 loop is CASSPPGHTTDTQYF. The CDR3 DNA is TGTGCCAGCAGTCCACCGGGACACACCACAGATACGCAGTATTTT.

The chain recombines TRBV7-8 with TRBJ1-2; TRBD1 is a possible D gene (5 bases). This CDR3 has 16 residues. Trimming stripped 0 bases from V and 0 bases from J, with 11 bases between. Germline lookup yields CDR1 SGHVS and CDR2 FQNEAQ. In DNA form, the CDR3 reads TGTGCCAGCAGCTTAGCGTTCCCAGGGCCTAACTATGGCTACACCTTC. This gives the protein CASSLAFPGPNYGYTF.

V and J are TRBV12-5 and TRBJ2-5; the D is unclear. CDR1 is LGHNT and CDR2 is FRNRAP in the germline V gene. Trimming left V 2 bases short and J 1 base short, with 5 bases between. CDR3 length: 13 residues. The CDR3 DNA sequence: TGTGCTAGTGGTTTGAGTATCCAAGAGACCCAGTACTTC. Amino acid sequence: CASGLSIQETQYF.

There are a few counts of this clonotype. The chain couples TRBV25-1 to TRBJ2-4; D uncertain. V lost 6 bases and J lost 1, with 16 bases in between. This CDR3 is built from 16 residues. The germline V gene encodes CDR1 MGHDK and CDR2 SYGVNS. CDR3 region: CASRVPRVLAKNIQYF. The DNA of the CDR3 is TGTGCCAGCAGAGTGCCAAGGGTACTGGCCAAAAACATTCAGTACTTC.